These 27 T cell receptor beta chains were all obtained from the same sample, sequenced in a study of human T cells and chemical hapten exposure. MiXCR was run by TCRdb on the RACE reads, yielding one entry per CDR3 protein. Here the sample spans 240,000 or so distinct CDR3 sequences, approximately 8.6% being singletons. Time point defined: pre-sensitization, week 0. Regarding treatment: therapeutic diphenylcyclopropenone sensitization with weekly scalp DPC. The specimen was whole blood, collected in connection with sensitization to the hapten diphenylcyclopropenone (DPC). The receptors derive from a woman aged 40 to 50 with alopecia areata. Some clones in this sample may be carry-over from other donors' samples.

CDR3 sequence: CASSPWASGTDTQYF. CDR3 DNA sequence: TGTGCCAGCAGCCCTTGGGCTAGCGGCACAGATACGCAGTATTTT. This chain uses TRBV11-2 with TRBJ2-3; D may be TRBD2 (6 bases). Germline V gene sequence: CDR1 SGHAT, CDR2 FQNNGV. V shed 5 bases and J shed 1 base, with 13 bases lying between them. The CDR3 runs to 15 residues.

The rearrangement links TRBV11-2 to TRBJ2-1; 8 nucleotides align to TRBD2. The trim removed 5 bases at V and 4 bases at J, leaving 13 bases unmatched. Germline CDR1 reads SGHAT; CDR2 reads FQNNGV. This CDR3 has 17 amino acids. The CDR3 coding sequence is TGTGCCAGCAGCCTAGGAGCGGGAGATATGGCTTACAATGAGCAGTTCTTC. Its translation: CASSLGAGDMAYNEQFF.

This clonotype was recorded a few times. The CDR3 region is CASQGQFGSGANVLTF. As DNA, the CDR3 is TGTGCCAGCCAGGGCCAGTTCGGCTCTGGGGCCAACGTCCTGACTTTC. V and J are TRBV6-2 or TRBV6-3 and TRBJ2-6, with D perhaps matching TRBD1 (5 bases). CDR1 is MNHEY and CDR2 is SVGEGT in the germline V gene. V lost 8 bases and J 0 bases, leaving 14 bases between the germline ends. This CDR3 has 16 amino acids.

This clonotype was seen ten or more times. The CDR3 here is CASRHDSTGELFF. CDR3 nucleotides: TGTGCCAGCAGACACGACAGCACCGGGGAGCTGTTTTTT. The rearrangement joins TRBV6-6 to TRBJ2-2, with D tentatively TRBD1 (5 bases). Germline V lookup: CDR1 MNHNY, CDR2 SVGAGI (reference sequence). V lost 6 bases, J lost 4 bases, and 9 bases lay in between. The CDR3 is made up of 13 amino acids.

The CDR3: CASSTQGTLSNYGYTF. CDR3 coding DNA: TGTGCCAGCAGCACCCAAGGGACCCTTTCAAACTATGGCTACACCTTC. The V gene is TRBV7-2, the J gene TRBJ1-2, with a tentative D call TRBD1 (5 bases). The CDR3 runs to 16 residues. Germline V gene sequence: CDR1 SGHTA, CDR2 FQGNSA. V lost 5 bases and J lost 2, with 18 bases in between. The full variable domain, in which reference TRBV7-2 and TRBJ1-2 provide the parts outside the CDR3, is GAGVSQSPSNKVTEKGKDVELRCDPISGHTALYWYRQSLGQGLEFLIYFQGNSAPDKSGLPSDRFSAERTGGSVSTLTIQRTQQEDSAVYLCASSTQGTLSNYGYTFGSGTRLTVV.

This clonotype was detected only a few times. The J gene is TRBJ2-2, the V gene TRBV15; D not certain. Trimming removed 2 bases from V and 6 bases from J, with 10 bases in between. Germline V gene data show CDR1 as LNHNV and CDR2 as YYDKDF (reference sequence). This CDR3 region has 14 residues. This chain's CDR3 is CATSRQYLPGELFF. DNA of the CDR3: TGTGCCACCAGCAGACAGTACCTTCCCGGGGAGCTGTTTTTT. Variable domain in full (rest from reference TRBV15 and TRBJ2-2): DAMVIQNPRYQVTQFGKPVTLSCSQTLNHNVMYWYQQKSSQAPKLLFHYYDKDFNNEADTPDNFQSRRPNTSFCFLDIRSPGLGDTAMYLCATSRQYLPGELFFGEGSRLTVL.

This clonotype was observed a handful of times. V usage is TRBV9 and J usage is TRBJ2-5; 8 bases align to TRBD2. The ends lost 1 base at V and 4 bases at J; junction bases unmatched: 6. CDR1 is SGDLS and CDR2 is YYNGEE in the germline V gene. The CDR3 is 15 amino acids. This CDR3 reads CASSVRGRSLETQYF. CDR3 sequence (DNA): TGTGCCAGCAGCGTACGCGGGAGGTCTTTAGAGACCCAGTACTTC.

The CDR3 region has the DNA TGTGCCAGCAGTCCGGGACTCCGCTATGGCTACACCTTC. Residues: CASSPGLRYGYTF. The gene calls are TRBV27 and TRBJ1-2; the D gene is possibly TRBD1 (5 bases). Germline values: CDR1 MNHEY, CDR2 SMNVEV (reference sequence). V lost 5 bases, J lost 4 bases, and 11 bases lay in between. This CDR3 contains 13 residues.

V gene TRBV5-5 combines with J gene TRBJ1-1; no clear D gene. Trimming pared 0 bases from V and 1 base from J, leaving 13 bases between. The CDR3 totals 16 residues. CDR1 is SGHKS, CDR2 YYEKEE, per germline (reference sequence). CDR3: CASSLVLGGGNTEAFF. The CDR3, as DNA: TGTGCCAGCAGCTTGGTGCTGGGAGGAGGGAACACTGAAGCTTTCTTT.

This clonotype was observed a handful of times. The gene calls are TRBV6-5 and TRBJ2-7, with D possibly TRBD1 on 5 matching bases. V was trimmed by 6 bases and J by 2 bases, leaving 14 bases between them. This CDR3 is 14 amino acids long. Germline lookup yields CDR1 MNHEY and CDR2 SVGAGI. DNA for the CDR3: TGTGCCAGCAGCACTCCAGGGCTCCCCTACGAGCAGTACTTC. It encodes CASSTPGLPYEQYF.

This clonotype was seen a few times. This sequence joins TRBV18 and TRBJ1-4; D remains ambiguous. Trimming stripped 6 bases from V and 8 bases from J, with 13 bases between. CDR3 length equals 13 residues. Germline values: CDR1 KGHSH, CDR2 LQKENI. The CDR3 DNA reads TGTGCCAGCTCTCCTCGGACGCAGGAAAAACTGTTTTTT. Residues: CASSPRTQEKLFF.

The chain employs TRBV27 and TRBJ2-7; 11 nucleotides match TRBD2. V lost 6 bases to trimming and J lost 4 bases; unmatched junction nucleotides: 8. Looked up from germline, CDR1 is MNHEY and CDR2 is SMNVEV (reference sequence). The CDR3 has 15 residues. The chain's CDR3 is CASSVGTSGDYEQYF. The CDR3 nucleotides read TGTGCCAGCAGCGTGGGGACTAGCGGCGATTACGAGCAGTACTTC.

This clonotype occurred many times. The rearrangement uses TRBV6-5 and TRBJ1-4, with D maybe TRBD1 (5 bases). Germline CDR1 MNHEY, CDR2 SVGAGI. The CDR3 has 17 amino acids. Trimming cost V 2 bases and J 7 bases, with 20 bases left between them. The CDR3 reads CASSYVGRNRRGEKLFF. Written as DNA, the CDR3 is TGTGCCAGCAGTTACGTAGGGAGAAATAGGAGGGGTGAAAAACTGTTTTTT.

The CDR3 sequence is CASSPPHSNQPQHF. The CDR3 DNA reads as TGTGCCAGCAGCCCCCCCCATAGCAATCAGCCCCAGCATTTT. The gene calls are TRBV4-2 and TRBJ1-5; unclear D gene. Germline lookup yields CDR1 LGHNA and CDR2 YNFKEQ. The CDR3 is made up of 14 amino acids. V was shortened by 4 bases and J by 0 bases, with 7 bases between the two germline ends.

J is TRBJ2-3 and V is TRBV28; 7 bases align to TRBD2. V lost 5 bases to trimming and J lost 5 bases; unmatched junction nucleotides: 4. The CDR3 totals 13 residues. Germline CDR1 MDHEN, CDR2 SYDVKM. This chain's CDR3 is CASSVPGGDTQYF. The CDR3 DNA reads TGTGCCAGCAGTGTCCCGGGAGGAGATACGCAGTATTTT. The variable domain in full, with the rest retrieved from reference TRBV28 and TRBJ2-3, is DVKVTQSSRYLVKRTGEKVFLECVQDMDHENMFWYRQDPGLGLRLIYFSYDVKMKEKGDIPEGYSVSREKKERFSLILESASTNQTSMYLCASSVPGGDTQYFGPGTRLTVL.

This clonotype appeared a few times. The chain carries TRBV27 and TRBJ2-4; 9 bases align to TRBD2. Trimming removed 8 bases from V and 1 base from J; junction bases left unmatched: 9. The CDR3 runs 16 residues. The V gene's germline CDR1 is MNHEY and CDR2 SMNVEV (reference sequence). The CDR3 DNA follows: TGTGCCAGCGAGCGGGAGGTCCTCGGGGCCAAAAACATTCAGTACTTC. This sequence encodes CASEREVLGAKNIQYF.

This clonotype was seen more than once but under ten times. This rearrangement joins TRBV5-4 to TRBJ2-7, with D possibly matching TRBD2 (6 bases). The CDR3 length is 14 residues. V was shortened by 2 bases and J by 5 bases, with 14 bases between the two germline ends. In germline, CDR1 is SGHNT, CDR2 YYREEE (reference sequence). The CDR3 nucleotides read TGTGCCAGCAGCTTCGGCGGGGAACCGGACGAGCAGTACTTC. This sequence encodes CASSFGGEPDEQYF.

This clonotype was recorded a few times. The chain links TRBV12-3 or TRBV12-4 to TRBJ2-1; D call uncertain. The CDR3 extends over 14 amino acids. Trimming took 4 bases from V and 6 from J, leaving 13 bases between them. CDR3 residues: CASSSQLGLNEQFF. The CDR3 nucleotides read TGTGCCAGCAGTTCTCAGTTGGGCCTCAATGAGCAGTTCTTC.

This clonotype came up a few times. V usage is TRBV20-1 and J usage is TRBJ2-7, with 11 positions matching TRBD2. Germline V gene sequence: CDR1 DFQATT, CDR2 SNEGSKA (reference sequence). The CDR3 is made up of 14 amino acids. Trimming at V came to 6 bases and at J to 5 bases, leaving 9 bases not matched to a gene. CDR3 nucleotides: TGCAGTGCGGGCCCGGGACTAGCGGAGGACGAGCAGTACTTC. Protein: CSAGPGLAEDEQYF.

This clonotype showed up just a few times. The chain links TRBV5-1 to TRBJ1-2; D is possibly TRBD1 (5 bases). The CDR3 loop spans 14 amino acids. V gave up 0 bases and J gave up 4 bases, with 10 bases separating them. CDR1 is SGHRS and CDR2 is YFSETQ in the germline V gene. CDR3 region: CASSLGQRVYGYTF. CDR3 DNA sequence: TGCGCCAGCAGCTTGGGACAGCGAGTCTATGGCTACACCTTC.

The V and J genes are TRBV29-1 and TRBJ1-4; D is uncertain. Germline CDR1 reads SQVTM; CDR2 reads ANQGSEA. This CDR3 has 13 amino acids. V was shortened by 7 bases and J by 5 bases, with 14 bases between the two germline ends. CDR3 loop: CSATGSENEKLFF. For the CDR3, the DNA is TGCAGCGCCACCGGGTCAGAAAATGAAAAACTGTTTTTT.

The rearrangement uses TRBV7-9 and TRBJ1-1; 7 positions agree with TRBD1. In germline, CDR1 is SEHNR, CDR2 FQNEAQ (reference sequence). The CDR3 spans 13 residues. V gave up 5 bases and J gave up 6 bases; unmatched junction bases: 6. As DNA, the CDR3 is TGTGCCAGCAGCGCACAGGGGTTCGCTGAAGCTTTCTTT. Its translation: CASSAQGFAEAFF.

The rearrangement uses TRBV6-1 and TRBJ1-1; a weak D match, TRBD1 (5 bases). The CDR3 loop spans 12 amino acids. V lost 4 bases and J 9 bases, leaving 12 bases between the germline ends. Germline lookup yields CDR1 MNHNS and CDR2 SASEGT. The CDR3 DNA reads TGTGCCAGCAGTGGAGAAAAGGGGAAAGCTTTCTTT. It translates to CASSGEKGKAFF.

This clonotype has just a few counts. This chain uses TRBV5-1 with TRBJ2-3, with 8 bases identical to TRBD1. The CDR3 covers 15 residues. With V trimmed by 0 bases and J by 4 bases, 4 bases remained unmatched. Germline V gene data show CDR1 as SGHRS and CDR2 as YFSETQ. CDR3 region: CASSLAAGGPDTQYF. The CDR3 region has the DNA TGCGCCAGCAGCTTGGCCGCAGGGGGCCCAGATACGCAGTATTTT.

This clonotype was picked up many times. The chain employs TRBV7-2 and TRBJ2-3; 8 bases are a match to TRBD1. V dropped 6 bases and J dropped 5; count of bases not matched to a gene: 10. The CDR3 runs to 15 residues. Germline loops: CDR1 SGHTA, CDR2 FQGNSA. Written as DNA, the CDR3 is TGTGCCAGCAGTTTGTCTCAGGGGGCGAAAGATACGCAGTATTTT. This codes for CASSLSQGAKDTQYF.

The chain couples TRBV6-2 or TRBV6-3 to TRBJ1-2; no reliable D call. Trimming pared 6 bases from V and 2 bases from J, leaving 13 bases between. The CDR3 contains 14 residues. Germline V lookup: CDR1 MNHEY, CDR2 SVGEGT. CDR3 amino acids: CASSPGVNNYGYTF. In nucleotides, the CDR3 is TGTGCCAGCAGCCCGGGAGTCAACAACTATGGCTACACCTTC.

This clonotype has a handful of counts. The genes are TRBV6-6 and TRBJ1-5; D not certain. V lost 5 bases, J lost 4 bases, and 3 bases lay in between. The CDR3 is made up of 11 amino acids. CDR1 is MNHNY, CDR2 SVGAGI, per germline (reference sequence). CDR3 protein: CASSANQPQHF. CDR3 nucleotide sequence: TGTGCCAGCAGTGCAAATCAGCCCCAGCATTTT.